The next 26 T cell receptor beta chains were all read from a single sample in a study of blood T cells in healthy people across ages. Alongside a J-beta primer mix, a sample-barcoded 5' primer served in a second PCR lasting about 7 to 11 cycles. TCRdb passed the 5' RACE reads through MiXCR, listing each CDR3 protein once. The sample records over 1,200,000 distinct CDR3 sequences, 55% to 75% being singletons. Sequencing used blood. The receptors shown here come from a man between 18 and 29 years old in good health.

V and J are TRBV20-1 and TRBJ2-5; 11 nucleotides match TRBD2. The J call may not be correct, given that the DNA end is closer to TRBJ2-7. Germline V lookup: CDR1 DFQATT, CDR2 SNEGSKA (reference sequence). The CDR3 covers 15 residues. Here the CDR3 reads CSATDLAGGPSEQYF. CDR3 bases: TGCAGTGCCACCGATTTAGCGGGAGGGCCTTCCGAGCAGTACTTC.

The V and J genes are TRBV7-2 and TRBJ2-5, with D unclear. V lost 5 bases to trimming and J lost 4 bases, with 17 bases between them. Germline CDR1 and CDR2: SGHTA and FQGNSA. The CDR3 covers 15 residues. CDR3 DNA sequence: TGTGCCAGCAGCGGAAGGATCTCGGTGGTAGAGACCCAGTACTTC. It encodes CASSGRISVVETQYF. The variable domain in full, completed from reference TRBV7-2 and TRBJ2-5, reads GAGVSQSPSNKVTEKGKDVELRCDPISGHTALYWYRQSLGQGLEFLIYFQGNSAPDKSGLPSDRFSAERTGGSVSTLTIQRTQQEDSAVYLCASSGRISVVETQYFGPGTRLLVL.

In DNA, the CDR3 is TGTGCCAGCAGCTCCACCGATCGATACTACGAGCAGTACTTC. Amino acids: CASSSTDRYYEQYF. V gene TRBV5-5 combines with J gene TRBJ2-7, with D uncertain. The germline V gene encodes CDR1 SGHKS and CDR2 YYEKEE (reference sequence). Between the trimmed V and J ends, which lost 3 bases and 3 bases, there was a span of 13 bases. CDR3 length: 14 residues.

The chain employs TRBV12-3 or TRBV12-4 and TRBJ2-1; unclear D gene. This CDR3 comprises 13 residues. The V gene lost 4 bases and the J gene lost 0 bases, with 4 bases spanning the gap. The CDR3 nucleotides read TGTGCCAGCAGTTGGGTCTCCTACAATGAGCAGTTCTTC. Its translation is CASSWVSYNEQFF.

CDR3 protein: CSVQGPDTEAFF. The CDR3 DNA reads as TGCAGCGTTCAGGGGCCGGACACTGAAGCTTTCTTT. This chain uses TRBV29-1 with TRBJ1-1; D might be TRBD1 (6 bases). Trimming removed 5 bases from V and 3 bases from J, with 10 bases in between. Per germline, CDR1 SQVTM and CDR2 ANQGSEA. This CDR3 contains 12 residues.

This rearrangement joins TRBV7-9 to TRBJ2-4, with TRBD2 matching over 8 bases. The CDR3 sequence is 14 residues long. Trimming cost V 10 bases and J 2 bases; bases outside gene matches: 7. Germline-derived CDR1 and CDR2 are SEHNR and FQNEAQ (reference sequence). The CDR3 here is CAITGGVSKNIQYF. In DNA form, the CDR3 reads TGTGCCATCACGGGGGGGGTTTCCAAAAACATTCAGTACTTC.

This chain connects TRBV27 to TRBJ1-1; D uncertain. The germline V and J ends were trimmed by 7 bases and 6 bases, with 12 bases remaining between them. The CDR3 spans 12 residues. Germline V lookup: CDR1 MNHEY, CDR2 SMNVEV (reference sequence). The CDR3 bases are TGTGCCAGCAATAACTTTGGGGCTGAAGCTTTCTTT. It is translated as CASNNFGAEAFF.

In this sample, this clonotype turned up a few times. V gene TRBV11-2 combines with J gene TRBJ1-2, with D unresolved. Germline lookup yields CDR1 SGHAT and CDR2 FQNNGV. The CDR3 has 15 residues. The germline V and J ends were trimmed by 4 bases and 1 base, with 13 bases remaining between them. The CDR3 DNA sequence: TGTGCCAGCAGCTCTAAGTACACCTTTAACTATGGCTACACCTTC. Residues: CASSSKYTFNYGYTF.

V gene TRBV12-3 or TRBV12-4 combines with J gene TRBJ2-3; D gene uncertain. The V end was cut by 3 bases, the J end by 6 bases, with 13 bases between. CDR3 length: 14 amino acids. CDR3: CASSFMRSRDTQYF. The DNA of the CDR3 is TGTGCCAGCAGTTTTATGCGTTCGAGGGATACGCAGTATTTT.

V usage is TRBV7-9 and J usage is TRBJ2-5; D perhaps matches TRBD2 (6 bases). Looked up from germline, CDR1 is SEHNR and CDR2 is FQNEAQ (reference sequence). This CDR3 is 13 amino acids long. V lost 7 bases and J 2 bases, leaving 11 bases between the germline ends. DNA for the CDR3: TGTGCCAGCACCCCGGGACTTCAAGAGACCCAGTACTTC. Protein sequence: CASTPGLQETQYF.

This clonotype turned up a few times. CDR3 bases: TGTGCCAGCACTCCGGCGGGACAGGACAATGAGCAGTTCTTC. This codes for CASTPAGQDNEQFF. This chain connects TRBV27 to TRBJ2-1, with 8 bases aligning to TRBD1. Germline V lookup: CDR1 MNHEY, CDR2 SMNVEV (reference sequence). This CDR3 has 14 amino acids. V lost 7 bases and J lost 5; bases outside the gene matches: 7.

This clonotype was seen more than once but under ten times. The chain has TRBV6-6 and TRBJ1-1; tentatively, D is TRBD1 (6 bases). Germline lookup yields CDR1 MNHNY and CDR2 SVGAGI (reference sequence). Trimming took 9 bases from V and 4 from J, leaving 15 bases between them. This CDR3 region has 13 residues. This CDR3 is CASAPGAVTEAFF. The CDR3 DNA reads TGTGCCAGTGCCCCAGGGGCGGTCACTGAAGCTTTCTTT.

This clonotype was detected once. The chain uses TRBV4-1 and TRBJ1-5; the D gene is possibly TRBD1 (5 bases). Germline-derived CDR1 and CDR2 are MGHRA and YSYEKL. The ends were cut back, 0 bases at V and 6 bases at J, with 12 bases in the middle. The CDR3 has 15 residues. The chain's CDR3 is CASSQESSGGQPQHF. The CDR3 DNA is TGCGCCAGCAGCCAAGAATCTTCGGGGGGTCAGCCCCAGCATTTT.

Note on this clonotype: The junction departs from germline at one end; a sequencing error may be responsible. The rearrangement links TRBV27 to TRBJ2-7; no clear D gene. Germline CDR1 is MNHEY and CDR2 is SMNVEV (reference sequence). CDR3 length: 14 residues. This chain's CDR3 is CASWDRRVTYEQYF. The CDR3 coding sequence is TGCGCCAGCTGGGATAGGCGCGTAACCTACGAGCAGTACTTC.

The chain combines TRBV29-1 with TRBJ1-2, with D possibly being TRBD1 (6 bases). From germline, CDR1 is SQVTM and CDR2 ANQGSEA. Trimming took 2 bases from V and 1 from J, leaving 17 bases between them. The CDR3 has 16 residues. The CDR3 protein is CSVESAGEALNYGYTF. CDR3 DNA: TGCAGCGTTGAATCTGCAGGGGAGGCTCTTAACTATGGCTACACCTTC.

This chain connects TRBV7-9 to TRBJ2-4, with D possibly matching TRBD2 (6 bases). The CDR3 totals 16 residues. The V gene's germline CDR1 is SEHNR and CDR2 FQNEAQ (reference sequence). V shed 1 base and J shed 5 bases, with 15 bases lying between them. The CDR3: CASSLEVGSGENIQYF. As DNA, the CDR3 is TGTGCCAGCAGCTTAGAGGTCGGGAGCGGAGAAAACATTCAGTACTTC.

This clonotype has only a few counts. This chain connects TRBV4-2 to TRBJ2-1; 7 bases map to TRBD2. Germline V gene data show CDR1 as LGHNA and CDR2 as YNFKEQ. J gave up 4 bases and V 5 bases, and 8 bases lay outside the gene matches. The CDR3 sequence is 15 residues long. Here the CDR3 reads CASSVSGVRYNEQFF. As DNA, the CDR3 is TGTGCCAGCAGCGTAAGCGGGGTACGGTACAATGAGCAGTTCTTC.

This sequence joins TRBV6-2 or TRBV6-3 and TRBJ2-5, with 10 bases identical to TRBD2. V shed 2 bases and J 2 bases; nucleotides not matched to a gene: 8. The CDR3 contains 17 residues. Germline V lookup: CDR1 MNHEY, CDR2 SVGEGT. The CDR3 DNA follows: TGTGCCAGCAGTTACCCTCCACTAGCGGGATTGCAAGAGACCCAGTACTTC. Protein product: CASSYPPLAGLQETQYF.

The chain combines TRBV21-1 with TRBJ1-1; TRBD1 is the table's D call and was not checked against the DNA. TRBV21-1 is a listed pseudogene. CDR3 length equals 14 residues. Here the CDR3 reads CASSVLGQGGEAFF. In DNA, the CDR3 is TGTGCCAGCAGCGTCCTGGGACAGGGTGGTGAAGCTTTCTTT.

CDR3 amino acids: CAWSGGLGNEQYF. Here the CDR3 DNA reads TGTGCCTGGAGTGGGGGATTGGGCAACGAGCAGTACTTC. The chain has TRBV30 and TRBJ2-7; D call uncertain. Germline V gene data show CDR1 as GTSNPN and CDR2 as SVGIG (reference sequence). This CDR3 has 13 residues. V was pared by 1 base and J by 5 bases, with 12 bases between.

This clonotype was seen a handful of times. V and J are TRBV3-1 and TRBJ2-7; weak D call: TRBD2 (5 bases). CDR3 length: 14 residues. Germline V CDR1 and CDR2: LGHDT, YNNKEL (reference sequence). Trimming left V 1 base short and J 3 bases short, with 10 bases between. CDR3 region: CASSQAAADYEQYF. The DNA of the CDR3 is TGTGCCAGCAGCCAAGCAGCGGCTGACTACGAGCAGTACTTC.

The rearrangement uses TRBV5-6 and TRBJ2-3; D unresolved. The CDR3 is made up of 14 amino acids. CDR1 and CDR2 (germline): SGHDT, YYEEEE. V lost 2 bases and J 2 bases, leaving 9 bases between the germline ends. This chain's CDR3 is CASSFTFDTDTQYF. CDR3 coding DNA: TGTGCCAGCAGCTTTACTTTCGACACAGATACGCAGTATTTT.

The rearrangement links TRBV6-2 or TRBV6-3 to TRBJ2-7, with D unresolved. Trimming shortened V by 0 bases and J by 0 bases, and 12 bases separated the two germline ends. Germline V gene data show CDR1 as MNHEY and CDR2 as SVGEGT. There are 16 residues in the CDR3. CDR3 coding DNA: TGTGCCAGCAGTTACTCGACTGGTGGTTACTCCTACGAGCAGTACTTC. It specifies CASSYSTGGYSYEQYF.

The chain employs TRBV18 and TRBJ2-1, with D tentatively TRBD1 or TRBD2 (5 bases each). CDR1 and CDR2 (germline): KGHSH, LQKENI. The CDR3 loop spans 15 amino acids. V was shortened by 3 bases and J by 6 bases, with 15 bases between the two germline ends. The CDR3 DNA reads as TGTGCCAGCTCACCTGGGGACGGGACCGGCAATGAGCAGTTCTTC. Residues: CASSPGDGTGNEQFF. The variable domain in full, completed from reference TRBV18 and TRBJ2-1, reads NAGVMQNPRHLVRRRGQEARLRCSPMKGHSHVYWYRQLPEEGLKFMVYLQKENIIDESGMPKERFSAEFPKEGPSILRIQQVVRGDSAAYFCASSPGDGTGNEQFFGPGTRLTVL.

The chain carries TRBV14 and TRBJ2-3, with 7 bases lining up with TRBD2. The CDR3 covers 14 residues. Germline V CDR1 and CDR2: SGHDN, FVKESK. The V and J ends lost 3 bases and 8 bases, in that order; junction bases with no gene match: 8. The CDR3 region has the DNA TGTGCCAGCAGCCATCGCGGGAGTGGTGGTACGCAGTATTTT. This codes for CASSHRGSGGTQYF.

This clonotype was counted a single time. The chain has TRBV20-1 and TRBJ2-3, with D possibly TRBD2 on 6 matching bases. The V end lost 6 bases, the J end lost 1 base, and 14 bases lay between the germline ends. Germline values: CDR1 DFQATT, CDR2 SNEGSKA (reference sequence). The CDR3 has 14 amino acids. Written as DNA, the CDR3 is TGCAGTGCCCGGGACTCCCACGGCACAGATACGCAGTATTTT. Protein product: CSARDSHGTDTQYF.